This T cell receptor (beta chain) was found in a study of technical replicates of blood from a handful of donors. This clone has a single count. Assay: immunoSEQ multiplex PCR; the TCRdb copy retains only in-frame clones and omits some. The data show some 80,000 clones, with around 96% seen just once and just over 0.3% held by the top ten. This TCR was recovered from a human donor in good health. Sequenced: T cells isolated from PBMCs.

The CDR3: CASSQDQGADYGYTF. In DNA, the CDR3 is TGCGCCAGCAGCCAGGACCAGGGGGCAGACTATGGCTACACCTTC. This rearrangement joins TRBV4-3 to TRBJ1-2, with 8 bases lining up with TRBD1. This CDR3 is 15 amino acids long. V lost 3 bases and J lost 3; bases outside the gene matches: 6. The germline V gene has CDR1 LGHNA and CDR2 YSLEER.